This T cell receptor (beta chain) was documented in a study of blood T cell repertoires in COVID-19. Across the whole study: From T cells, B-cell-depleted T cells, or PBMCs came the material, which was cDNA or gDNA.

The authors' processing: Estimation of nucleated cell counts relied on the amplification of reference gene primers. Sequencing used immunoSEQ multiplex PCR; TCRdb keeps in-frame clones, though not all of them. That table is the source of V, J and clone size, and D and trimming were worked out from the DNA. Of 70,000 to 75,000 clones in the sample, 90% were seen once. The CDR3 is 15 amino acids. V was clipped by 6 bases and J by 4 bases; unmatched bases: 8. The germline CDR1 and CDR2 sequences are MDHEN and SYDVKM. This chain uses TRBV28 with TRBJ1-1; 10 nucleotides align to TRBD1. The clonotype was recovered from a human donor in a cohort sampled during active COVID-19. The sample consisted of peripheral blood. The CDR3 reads CASSLHRTGGTEAFF. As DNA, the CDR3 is TGTGCCAGCAGCCTACATAGGACAGGGGGCACTGAAGCTTTCTTT.